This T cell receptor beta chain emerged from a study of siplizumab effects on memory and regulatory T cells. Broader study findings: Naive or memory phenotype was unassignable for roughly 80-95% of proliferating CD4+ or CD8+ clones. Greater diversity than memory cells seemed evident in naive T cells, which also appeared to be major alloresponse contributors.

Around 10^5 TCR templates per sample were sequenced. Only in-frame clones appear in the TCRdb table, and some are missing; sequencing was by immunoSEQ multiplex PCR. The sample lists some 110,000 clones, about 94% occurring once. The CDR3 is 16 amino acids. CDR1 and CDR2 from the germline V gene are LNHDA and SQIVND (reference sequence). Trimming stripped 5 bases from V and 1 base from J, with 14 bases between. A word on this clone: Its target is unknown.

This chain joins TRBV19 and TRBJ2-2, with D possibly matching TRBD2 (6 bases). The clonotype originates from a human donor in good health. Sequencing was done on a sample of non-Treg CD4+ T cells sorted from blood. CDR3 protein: CASSAPGAGNTGELFF. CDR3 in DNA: TGTGCCAGTAGTGCCCCCGGAGCGGGGAACACCGGGGAGCTGTTTTTT.